This T cell receptor beta chain appears in the sequencing data of a study of human T cells and chemical hapten exposure. Study as a whole: Chiefly women, the patients showed alopecia areata, totalis or universalis. There were per-sample TCR yield variations, arising mainly from small pooled library volume differences.

One entry per CDR3 protein results from TCRdb running MiXCR on the RACE reads. The table shows tens of thousands of distinct CDR3 sequences, with about 8.9% occurring only once. Study-wide results and limits: Among TCRs, those above 1 in 1000 frequency were unaffected by DPC sensitization.

This clonotype was recorded a few times. Its specificity is not known. The time point denotes: pre-sensitization, week 0. Treatment noted: therapeutic diphenylcyclopropenone sensitization with weekly scalp DPC. The V end lost 5 bases, the J end lost 4 bases, and 15 bases lay between the germline ends. CDR1 and CDR2 from the germline V gene are SGHAT and FQNNGV. The CDR3 has 15 residues. Source: whole blood, taken in connection with sensitization to the hapten diphenylcyclopropenone (DPC). This TCR was recovered from a woman aged 40 to 50 with alopecia areata. Some clones in this sample may be carry-over from other donors' samples. V gene TRBV11-2 combines with J gene TRBJ2-1; D ambiguous. The CDR3 protein is CASSPRANGYNEQFF. CDR3 DNA sequence: TGTGCCAGCAGCCCCCGGGCAAACGGATACAATGAGCAGTTCTTC.